The 4 T cell receptor beta chains below all came from one sample that was sequenced in a study of T cell responses to AZD1222 COVID-19 vaccine. Some clones are missing from TCRdb's copy, which holds only in-frame ones; the method was immunoSEQ multiplex PCR. The sample lists 100,000 or so clones, about nine tenths occurring once. This specimen consisted of peripheral blood, obtained on day 0 of AZD1222 vaccination. The receptors here all came from an adult in good health.

The chain couples TRBV3-1 (or the pseudogene TRBV3-2) to TRBJ2-5, with TRBD2 matching over 10 bases. The CDR3 length is 16 residues. Losses at the gene ends were 6 bases for V and 3 bases for J; bases not matched to a gene: 10. Germline CDR1 is LGHDT and CDR2 is YNNKEL (reference sequence). The CDR3 reads CASSPYSGGSEETQYF. The CDR3 DNA reads as TGTGCCAGCAGTCCATATAGCGGGGGGTCAGAAGAGACCCAGTACTTC.

V is TRBV19 and J is TRBJ1-2; TRBD1 is a possible D gene (5 bases). Germline V gene data show CDR1 as LNHDA and CDR2 as SQIVND (reference sequence). V lost 3 bases, J lost 3 bases, and 17 bases lay in between. CDR3 length: 16 amino acids. This CDR3 is CASSMLPMWGDYGYTF. The CDR3 DNA follows: TGTGCCAGTAGTATGTTACCGATGTGGGGGGACTATGGCTACACCTTC.

This chain links TRBV2 with TRBJ1-4; 9 positions match TRBD1. Per the germline V gene, CDR1 is SNHLY and CDR2 is FYNNEI. This CDR3 contains 13 residues. After removal of 6 bases from V and 7 bases from J, the junction contained 3 bases not matched to a gene. CDR3 residues: CASSRDRAEKLFF. The CDR3 region has the DNA TGTGCCAGCAGCCGGGACAGGGCTGAAAAACTGTTTTTT.

The rearrangement uses TRBV3-1 (or the pseudogene TRBV3-2) and TRBJ2-5, with 10 bases that match TRBD2. Germline CDR1 LGHDT, CDR2 YNNKEL (reference sequence). This CDR3 region has 17 residues. The J segment lost 7 bases and the V segment lost 3 bases, leaving 14 bases of the junction unmatched. Here the CDR3 DNA reads TGTGCCAGCAGCCAGTTTGGACTAGCGGACATGTTGGGGACCCAGTACTTC. It specifies CASSQFGLADMLGTQYF.